Below are 26 T cell receptor beta chains sequenced from a single sample in a study of cytomegalovirus exposure and HLA in healthy donors. The study ran its PCR with 60 Vbeta and 13 Jbeta primers. Profiling relied on immunoSEQ multiplex PCR, and the TCRdb table lists in-frame clones only, not all of them. Of over 100,000 clones in the sample, around 73% were seen once. The source material was PBMCs. All receptors come from a female donor in good health and CMV-seronegative.

This chain connects TRBV28 to TRBJ2-5, with D tentatively TRBD1 (6 bases). The V and J ends lost 4 bases and 1 base respectively, with 13 bases between them. There are 15 residues in the CDR3. The germline V gene encodes CDR1 MDHEN and CDR2 SYDVKM. In DNA, the CDR3 is TGTGCCAGCAGTTCACCTGGGACACTCCAAGAGACCCAGTACTTC. This codes for CASSSPGTLQETQYF.

This chain uses TRBV2 with TRBJ2-7, with TRBD2 matching over 7 bases. After removal of 2 bases from V and 1 base from J, the junction contained 5 bases not matched to a gene. Per the germline V gene, CDR1 is SNHLY and CDR2 is FYNNEI. This CDR3 has 15 amino acids. In nucleotides, the CDR3 is TGTGCCAGCAGTGAATCGCTAGCGGAGTCCTACGAGCAGTACTTC. It translates to CASSESLAESYEQYF.

The table lists this clone with a count of one. The gene calls are TRBV27 and TRBJ2-3; D is perhaps TRBD1 (6 bases). The CDR3 spans 16 residues. The germline V and J ends were trimmed by 4 bases and 1 base, with 15 bases remaining between them. CDR1 is MNHEY and CDR2 is SMNVEV in the germline V gene (reference sequence). The CDR3 sequence: CASSSPHRDRTDTQYF. The CDR3 DNA is TGTGCCAGCAGTTCCCCCCACAGGGACCGCACAGATACGCAGTATTTT.

The DNA for the CDR3 is TGTGCCAGCAGAGGGGCCACGAACACTGAAGCTTTCTTT. Amino acids: CASRGATNTEAFF. The J gene is TRBJ1-1, the V gene TRBV27; the D gene is possibly TRBD1 (5 bases). Germline lookup yields CDR1 MNHEY and CDR2 SMNVEV (reference sequence). This CDR3 has 13 residues. V lost 6 bases and J 1 base, leaving 9 bases between the germline ends.

This clone was seen a single time. This chain links TRBV5-1 with TRBJ2-5; 12 nucleotides align to TRBD2. The junction had 6 bases not matched to a gene; V was cut back by 1 base and J by 5 bases. CDR1 is SGHRS, CDR2 YFSETQ, per germline. This CDR3 is 16 amino acids long. The CDR3: CASSLSSGRGLETQYF. DNA for the CDR3: TGCGCCAGCAGCTTGTCTAGCGGGAGGGGATTGGAGACCCAGTACTTC.

V is TRBV19 and J is TRBJ2-1; D is possibly TRBD1 (6 bases). The CDR3 consists of 15 residues. Deletions cut 3 bases from V and 4 bases from J, with 13 bases between. Germline V CDR1 and CDR2: LNHDA, SQIVND (reference sequence). The CDR3 nucleotides are TGTGCCAGTAGTATCCGGGACATGCCATACAATGAGCAGTTCTTC. Translated, it gives CASSIRDMPYNEQFF.

V usage is TRBV19 and J usage is TRBJ2-7; TRBD2 matches at 10 bases. After removal of 5 bases from V and 6 bases from J, the junction contained 7 bases not matched to a gene. Germline loops: CDR1 LNHDA, CDR2 SQIVND (reference sequence). CDR3 length: 14 residues. The CDR3, as DNA: TGTGCCAGTAGTGGATCTAGCGGGAGCGGCGAGCAGTACTTC. Translating it yields CASSGSSGSGEQYF. The full variable domain, its missing parts supplied by reference TRBV19 and TRBJ2-7, is DGGITQSPKYLFRKEGQNVTLSCEQNLNHDAMYWYRQDPGQGLRLIYYSQIVNDFQKGDIAEGYSVSREKKESFPLTVTSAQKNPTAFYLCASSGSSGSGEQYFGPGTRLTVT.

The rearrangement joins TRBV5-4 to TRBJ2-7, with 7 bases fitting TRBD2. V lost 4 bases and J lost 3; bases outside the gene matches: 7. CDR3 length equals 14 residues. Germline lookup yields CDR1 SGHNT and CDR2 YYREEE (reference sequence). The CDR3 bases are TGTGCCAGCAGCCCGAACGGGGGGTTCTACGAGCAGTACTTC. As protein: CASSPNGGFYEQYF.

The gene calls are TRBV7-2 and TRBJ2-7, with 8 bases aligning to TRBD2. V shed 1 base, J shed 5 bases, and the junction held 13 bases outside the gene matches. Germline lookup yields CDR1 SGHTA and CDR2 FQGNSA. This CDR3 region has 17 residues. CDR3 in amino acids: CASSLVITSGTSHEQYF. The CDR3 DNA reads as TGTGCCAGCAGCTTAGTTATTACTAGCGGAACTTCCCACGAGCAGTACTTC.

The chain recombines TRBV7-8 with TRBJ1-2; no clear D. CDR3 length: 14 residues. The ends were cut back, 5 bases at V and 6 bases at J, with 16 bases in the middle. CDR1 is SGHVS and CDR2 is FQNEAQ in the germline V gene. The CDR3 DNA sequence: TGTGCCAGCAGCGAGGTGACGAGAGGAGATGGCTACACCTTC. It yields the protein CASSEVTRGDGYTF. The whole variable domain, remainder taken from reference TRBV7-8 and TRBJ1-2, is GAGVSQSPRYKVAKRGQDVALRCDPISGHVSLFWYQQALGQGPEFLTYFQNEAQLDKSGLPSDRFFAERPEGSVSTLKIQRTQQEDSAVYLCASSEVTRGDGYTFGSGTRLTVV.

The chain employs TRBV10-3 and TRBJ2-3; TRBD2 aligns across 8 bases. Germline V gene data show CDR1 as ENHRY and CDR2 as SYGVKD. This CDR3 region has 15 residues. V shed 3 bases, J shed 4 bases, and the junction held 6 bases outside the gene matches. The CDR3: CAISDGGTRSDTQYF. CDR3 DNA: TGTGCCATCAGTGATGGTGGGACTAGATCAGATACGCAGTATTTT.

The J gene is TRBJ2-1, the V gene TRBV29-1; 11 nucleotides match TRBD1. The trim removed 6 bases at V and 2 bases at J, leaving 6 bases unmatched. This CDR3 region has 15 residues. Germline V gene lookup returns CDR1 SQVTM and CDR2 ANQGSEA. The CDR3 protein is CSVGRTGGPYNEQFF. CDR3 coding DNA: TGCAGCGTGGGTAGGACAGGGGGCCCCTACAATGAGCAGTTCTTC.

This clone was picked up a small number of times. This CDR3 reads CASSAPPGLGVYEQYF. For the CDR3, the DNA is TGTGCCAGCAGTGCCCCCCCGGGACTAGGAGTCTACGAGCAGTACTTC. The chain uses TRBV27 and TRBJ2-7; 8 nucleotides match TRBD2. The germline V gene has CDR1 MNHEY and CDR2 SMNVEV (reference sequence). The V segment lost 5 bases and the J segment 3 bases; nucleotides outside the gene matches: 12. This CDR3 spans 16 amino acids.

The chain is built from TRBV9 and TRBJ2-7; 7 nucleotides match TRBD2. The CDR3 sequence is 12 residues long. Trimming removed 3 bases from V and 6 bases from J; junction bases left unmatched: 3. From germline, CDR1 is SGDLS and CDR2 YYNGEE. For the CDR3, the DNA is TGTGCCAGCAGCGCGCCGGGGGGCGAGCAGTACTTC. Encoded protein: CASSAPGGEQYF.

As concerns this clone: The junction and the germline gene differ at one end; a read error may be behind it. Within the sample, other DNA sequences also encode this same CDR3. V usage is TRBV6-5 and J usage is TRBJ2-1, with 8 bases that match TRBD2. This CDR3 spans 15 amino acids. Per the germline V gene, CDR1 is MNHEY and CDR2 is SVGAGI. The CDR3 DNA is TGCGCCAGCAGTTACTCTCCGACTAGCGTCAATGAGCAGTTCTTC. Translated, it gives CASSYSPTSVNEQFF.

J is TRBJ1-1 and V is TRBV7-2; no clear D. V lost 8 bases to trimming and J lost 1 base, with 14 bases between them. In germline, CDR1 is SGHTA, CDR2 FQGNSA. The CDR3 runs to 14 residues. In DNA form, the CDR3 reads TGTGCCAGCGGACTAGTTCGAGGGAACACTGAAGCTTTCTTT. Amino acids: CASGLVRGNTEAFF.

The chain links TRBV7-2 to TRBJ1-5; no clear D gene. The V gene's germline CDR1 is SGHTA and CDR2 FQGNSA. CDR3 length equals 14 residues. Trimming removed 1 base at V and 5 bases at J, with 9 bases between. The CDR3 sequence: CASSLGGRDQPQHF. The CDR3 bases are TGTGCCAGCAGCTTAGGAGGGAGGGATCAGCCCCAGCATTTT.

The rearrangement joins TRBV27 to TRBJ2-1; 7 positions match TRBD1. Germline V CDR1 and CDR2: MNHEY, SMNVEV (reference sequence). V lost 5 bases and J lost 8; bases outside the gene matches: 18. The CDR3 loop spans 17 amino acids. In DNA form, the CDR3 reads TGTGCCAGCAGTCGCACCTCCGACAGGGCGCCCTTGGATGAGCAGTTCTTC. It codes for CASSRTSDRAPLDEQFF.

V and J are TRBV7-2 and TRBJ1-5; D possibly corresponds to TRBD1 (5 bases). Germline V CDR1 and CDR2: SGHTA, FQGNSA. This CDR3 is 16 amino acids long. Trimming pared 0 bases from V and 5 bases from J, leaving 14 bases between. The CDR3 loop is CASSLASRGGYQPQHF. CDR3 in DNA: TGTGCCAGCAGCTTAGCCAGCCGTGGGGGGTATCAGCCCCAGCATTTT.

The CDR3 DNA follows: TGTGCCAGCAGTCATCAGGGACAGGGTTCGGGCGATACGCAGTATTTT. Encoded protein: CASSHQGQGSGDTQYF. J is TRBJ2-3 and V is TRBV28, with 9 bases that match TRBD1. The CDR3 consists of 16 residues. With V trimmed by 5 bases and J by 6 bases, 12 bases remained unmatched. In germline, CDR1 is MDHEN, CDR2 SYDVKM.

This clone turned up a few times. The rearrangement links TRBV27 to TRBJ2-1; 11 nucleotides agree with TRBD2. From germline, CDR1 is MNHEY and CDR2 SMNVEV (reference sequence). After removal of 6 bases from V and 6 bases from J, the junction contained 7 bases not matched to a gene. The CDR3 has 15 amino acids. The CDR3 DNA reads TGTGCCAGCAGGCCTGGACTAGCGGGCCCCAATGAGCAGTTCTTC. Translating it yields CASRPGLAGPNEQFF.

This clone was counted between two and nine times. V and J are TRBV6-5 and TRBJ2-5; 10 bases are shared with TRBD2. The trim removed 0 bases at V and 5 bases at J, leaving 6 bases unmatched. Germline V gene lookup returns CDR1 MNHEY and CDR2 SVGAGI. This CDR3 is 16 amino acids long. The CDR3 is CASSYSIASGSETQYF. Written as DNA, the CDR3 is TGTGCCAGCAGTTACTCGATTGCTAGCGGGAGTGAGACCCAGTACTTC.

Only a few counts were recorded for this clone. CDR3 nucleotide sequence: TGTGCCAGCAGTTACGACAGCTCTGGAAACACCATATATTTT. This encodes CASSYDSSGNTIYF. The genes are TRBV6-5 and TRBJ1-3; possible D gene TRBD1, 5 bases. Trimming took 2 bases from V and 0 from J, leaving 5 bases between them. Germline-derived CDR1 and CDR2 are MNHEY and SVGAGI. The CDR3 is made up of 14 amino acids.

This rearrangement joins TRBV30 to TRBJ1-6, with D maybe TRBD1 (5 bases). The length of the CDR3 is 13 residues. V lost 4 bases and J lost 8, with 12 bases in between. CDR1 is GTSNPN, CDR2 SVGIG, per germline (reference sequence). The CDR3 loop reads CAWKGRDYSPLHF. In DNA, the CDR3 is TGTGCCTGGAAGGGCAGGGATTATTCACCCCTCCACTTT.

J is TRBJ2-1 and V is TRBV18; no firm D call. The CDR3 sequence is 16 residues long. Germline V gene data show CDR1 as KGHSH and CDR2 as LQKENI. Trimming removed 0 bases at V and 5 bases at J, with 14 bases between. Here the CDR3 DNA reads TGTGCCAGCTCACCACCCTTAGCAGAAAGAGACAATGAGCAGTTCTTC. It is translated as CASSPPLAERDNEQFF.

This clone was picked up a small number of times. The rearrangement uses TRBV18 and TRBJ2-5; TRBD1 aligns across 9 bases. CDR3 length equals 15 residues. Germline assignment: CDR1 KGHSH and CDR2 LQKENI. Germline trimming cut 3 bases from V and 7 bases from J; bases unmatched to any gene: 9. The CDR3 loop is CASSPRQGEWGTQYF. The CDR3 DNA reads TGTGCCAGCTCACCCCGACAGGGGGAGTGGGGGACCCAGTACTTC.